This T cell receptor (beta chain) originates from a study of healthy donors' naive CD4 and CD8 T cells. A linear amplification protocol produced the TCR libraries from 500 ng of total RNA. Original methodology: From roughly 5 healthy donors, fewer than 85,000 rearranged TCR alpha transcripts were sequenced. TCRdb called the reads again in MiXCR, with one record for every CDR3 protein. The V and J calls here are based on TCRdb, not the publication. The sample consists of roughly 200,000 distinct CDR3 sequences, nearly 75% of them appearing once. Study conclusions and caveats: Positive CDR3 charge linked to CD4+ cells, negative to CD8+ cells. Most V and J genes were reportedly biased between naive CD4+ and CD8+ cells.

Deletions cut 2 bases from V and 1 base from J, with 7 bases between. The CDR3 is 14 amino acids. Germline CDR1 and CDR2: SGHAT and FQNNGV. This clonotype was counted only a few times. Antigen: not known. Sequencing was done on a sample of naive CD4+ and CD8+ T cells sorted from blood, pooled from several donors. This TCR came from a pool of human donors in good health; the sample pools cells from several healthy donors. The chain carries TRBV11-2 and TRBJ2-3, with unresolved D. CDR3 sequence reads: CASSLTAGTDTQYF. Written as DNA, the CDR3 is TGTGCCAGCAGCTTAACGGCAGGCACAGATACGCAGTATTTT.